This record covers a single T cell receptor beta chain. The antigen is not known. The V gene's germline CDR1 is MDHEN and CDR2 SYDVKM. V shed 5 bases and J shed 3 bases, with 19 bases lying between them. The CDR3 has 16 residues. Mixed chimerism was transient after nonmyeloablative marrow transplants from related graft donors. Produced via immunoSEQ multiplex PCR; TCRdb's table is partial and in-frame only. The sample holds tens of thousands of clones; roughly 91% are singletons and the top ten take 1.6%. The entry originates in a study of Tregs in tolerant kidney transplant recipients. Overall study results and limits: Validation in larger populations is needed because few patients were studied. Nucleotide sequences could not be compared across some patients' samples due to primer changes.

The chain recombines TRBV28 with TRBJ1-2, with a possible D match to TRBD1 (6 bases). This receptor was taken from a human patient who received a combined kidney and bone marrow transplant. The T cells may partly be graft donor cells. This material consisted of CD4+ T cells from blood (PBMCs), taken 24 months after the transplant. Here the CDR3 reads CASSPAGGGRDYGYTF. CDR3 nucleotide sequence: TGTGCCAGCAGTCCCGCTGGGGGCGGCAGGGACTATGGCTACACCTTC.